This T cell receptor (beta chain) was identified during a study of blood T cell repertoires in COVID-19. Repertoires were generated with immunoSEQ multiplex PCR, while TCRdb's copy carries only in-frame clones and drops some. The data hold tens of thousands of clones, with around 84% observed a single time. Germline V gene lookup returns CDR1 LNHDA and CDR2 SQIVND (reference sequence). Trimming took off 3 bases at V and 4 bases at J, with 10 bases between the two ends. CDR3 length: 13 residues. The sample was peripheral blood. The sequence came from a human donor in a cohort sampled during active COVID-19. V usage is TRBV19 and J usage is TRBJ2-7, with D unclear. Here the CDR3 reads CASSIEPRYEQYF. The CDR3 DNA follows: TGTGCCAGTAGTATCGAGCCCCGTTACGAGCAGTACTTC.